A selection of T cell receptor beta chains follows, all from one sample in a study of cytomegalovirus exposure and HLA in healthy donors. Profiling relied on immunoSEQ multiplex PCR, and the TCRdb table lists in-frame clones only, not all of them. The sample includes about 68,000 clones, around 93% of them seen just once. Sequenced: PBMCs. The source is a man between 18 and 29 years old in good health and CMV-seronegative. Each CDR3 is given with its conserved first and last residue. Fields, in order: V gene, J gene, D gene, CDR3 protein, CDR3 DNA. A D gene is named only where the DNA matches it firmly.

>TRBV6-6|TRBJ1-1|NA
CASSLTQTNTEAFF
TGTGCCAGCAGTTTGACACAAACGAACACTGAAGCTTTCTTT
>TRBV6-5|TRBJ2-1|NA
CASSYSQGLYNEQFF
TGTGCCAGCAGTTACTCCCAGGGGCTGTACAATGAGCAGTTCTTC
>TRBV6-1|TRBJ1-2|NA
CASSVSGFGYTF
TGTGCCAGCAGTGTATCGGGGTTTGGCTACACCTTC
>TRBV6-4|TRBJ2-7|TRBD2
CASSDSGTSEQYF
TGTGCCAGCAGTGACTCCGGGACTAGCGAGCAGTACTTC
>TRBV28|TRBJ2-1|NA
CASSPITGPPAYNEQFF
TGTGCCAGCAGTCCTATTACAGGGCCACCAGCCTACAATGAGCAGTTCTTC
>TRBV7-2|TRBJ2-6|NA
CASSLARGTGANVLTF
TGTGCCAGCAGCTTAGCGAGGGGGACTGGGGCCAACGTCCTGACTTTC
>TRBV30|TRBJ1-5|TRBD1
CAWSVTGQRQPQHF
TGTGCCTGGAGTGTAACGGGACAGAGACAGCCCCAGCATTTT
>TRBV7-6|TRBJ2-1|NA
CASSLGSGTYNEQFF
TGTGCCAGCAGCTTAGGGAGCGGTACCTACAATGAGCAGTTCTTC
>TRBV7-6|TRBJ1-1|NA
CASSLSVGGTEAFF
TGTGCCAGCAGCTTATCAGTAGGGGGCACTGAAGCTTTCTTT
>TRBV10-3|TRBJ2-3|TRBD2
CATRGGGRAFPDTQYF
TGTGCCACTCGGGGGGGCGGGAGGGCCTTTCCAGATACGCAGTATTTT
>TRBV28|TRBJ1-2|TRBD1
CASTESGTGDFYGYTF
TGTGCCAGCACTGAATCCGGGACAGGGGATTTCTATGGCTACACCTTC
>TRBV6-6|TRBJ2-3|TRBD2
CASSQLAPSTDTQYF
TGTGCCAGCAGCCAACTAGCGCCAAGCACAGATACGCAGTATTTT
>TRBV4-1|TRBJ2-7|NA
CASSQDPPPTYEQYF
TGCGCCAGCAGCCAAGACCCCCCGCCTACCTACGAGCAGTACTTC
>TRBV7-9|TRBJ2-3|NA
CASSLSLALSTDTQYF
TGTGCCAGCAGCTTGAGTCTAGCGCTAAGCACAGATACGCAGTATTTT
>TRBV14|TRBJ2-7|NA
CASSQAGRKNEQYF
TGTGCCAGCAGCCAAGCTGGGAGGAAAAACGAGCAGTACTTC
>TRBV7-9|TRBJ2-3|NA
CASKVQGSTDTQYF
TGTGCCAGCAAGGTTCAGGGGTCCACAGATACGCAGTATTTT
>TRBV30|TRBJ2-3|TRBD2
CAWSGLANKASTDTQYF
TGTGCCTGGAGTGGACTAGCGAACAAAGCTAGCACAGATACGCAGTATTTT
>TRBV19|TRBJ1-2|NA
CASSRDDRVYGYTF
TGTGCCAGTAGTCGAGACGACAGAGTCTATGGCTACACCTTC
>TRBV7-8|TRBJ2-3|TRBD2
CASSLLLAGPRTQYF
TGTGCCAGCAGCCTTCTACTAGCGGGGCCCCGAACGCAGTATTTT
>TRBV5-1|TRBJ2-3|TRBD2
CASSLGSSGRASTDTQYF
TGCGCCAGCAGCTTGGGTTCTAGCGGGAGGGCTAGCACAGATACGCAGTATTTT
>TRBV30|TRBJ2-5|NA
CAWRSQGGETQYF
TGTGCCTGGAGGTCACAAGGAGGAGAGACCCAGTACTTC
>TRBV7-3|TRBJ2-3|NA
CASSRNTDTQYF
TGTGCCAGCAGTCGTAACACAGATACGCAGTATTTT
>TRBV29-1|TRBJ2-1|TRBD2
CSVEGTSLTQFF
TGCAGCGTTGAAGGGACTAGTCTTACCCAGTTCTTC
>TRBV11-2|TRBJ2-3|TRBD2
CGSRTSGHTDTQYF
TGTGGCTCCCGTACTAGCGGACACACAGATACGCAGTATTTT
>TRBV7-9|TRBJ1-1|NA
CASSQGSTVMNTEAFF
TGTGCCAGCAGCCAAGGGTCGACAGTTATGAACACTGAAGCTTTCTTT
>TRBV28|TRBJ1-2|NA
CASSSPDMVGGYTF
TGTGCCAGCAGTTCCCCCGACATGGTTGGGGGCTACACCTTC
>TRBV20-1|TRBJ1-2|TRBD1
CSARTGRGIF
TGCAGTGCTAGGACAGGGAGAGGGATCTTC
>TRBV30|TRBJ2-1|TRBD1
CAWTGGYNEQFF
TGTGCCTGGACAGGGGGCTACAATGAGCAGTTCTTC